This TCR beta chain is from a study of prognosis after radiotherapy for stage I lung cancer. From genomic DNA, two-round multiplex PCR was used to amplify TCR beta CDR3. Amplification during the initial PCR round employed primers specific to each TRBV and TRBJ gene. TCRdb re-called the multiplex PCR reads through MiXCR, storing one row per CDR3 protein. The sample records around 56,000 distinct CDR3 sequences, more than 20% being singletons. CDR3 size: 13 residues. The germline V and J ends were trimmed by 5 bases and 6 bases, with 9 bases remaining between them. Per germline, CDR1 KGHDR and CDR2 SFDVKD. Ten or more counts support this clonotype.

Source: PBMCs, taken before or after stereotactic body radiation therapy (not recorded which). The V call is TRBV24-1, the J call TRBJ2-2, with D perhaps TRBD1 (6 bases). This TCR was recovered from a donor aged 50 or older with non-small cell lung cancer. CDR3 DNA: TGTGCCACCAGTGCAGGGGCAGCCGGGGAGCTGTTTTTT. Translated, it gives CATSAGAAGELFF.